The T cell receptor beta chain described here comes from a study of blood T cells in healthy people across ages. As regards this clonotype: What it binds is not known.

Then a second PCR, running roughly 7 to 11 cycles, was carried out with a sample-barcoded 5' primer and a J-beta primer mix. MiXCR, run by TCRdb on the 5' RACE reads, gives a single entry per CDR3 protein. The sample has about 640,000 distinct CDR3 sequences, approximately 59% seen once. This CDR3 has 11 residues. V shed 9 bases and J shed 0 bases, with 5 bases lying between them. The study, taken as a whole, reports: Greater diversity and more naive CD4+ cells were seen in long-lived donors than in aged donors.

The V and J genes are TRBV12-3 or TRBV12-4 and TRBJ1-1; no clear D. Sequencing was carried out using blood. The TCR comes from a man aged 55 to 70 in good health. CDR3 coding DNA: TGTGCCAGTCTATTGAACACTGAAGCTTTCTTT. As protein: CASLLNTEAFF.